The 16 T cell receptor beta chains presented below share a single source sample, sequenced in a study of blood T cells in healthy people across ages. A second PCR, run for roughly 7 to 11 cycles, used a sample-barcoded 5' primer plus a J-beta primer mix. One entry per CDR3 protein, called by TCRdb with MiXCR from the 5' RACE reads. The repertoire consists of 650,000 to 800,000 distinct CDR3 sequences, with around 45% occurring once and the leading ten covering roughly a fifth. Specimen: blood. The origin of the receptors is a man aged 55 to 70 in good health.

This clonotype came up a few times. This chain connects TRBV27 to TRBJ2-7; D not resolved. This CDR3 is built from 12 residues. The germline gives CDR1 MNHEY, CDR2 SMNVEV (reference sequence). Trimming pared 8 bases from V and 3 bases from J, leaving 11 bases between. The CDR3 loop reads CASFTANYEQYF. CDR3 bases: TGTGCCAGCTTTACAGCGAACTACGAGCAGTACTTC.

CDR3 sequence: CSRGRNTEAFF. The CDR3 coding sequence is TGCAGCCGGGGCCGAAACACTGAAGCTTTCTTT. J is TRBJ1-1 and V is TRBV29-1, with a tentative D call TRBD1 (5 bases). V lost 8 bases and J lost 2, with 9 bases in between. This CDR3 is built from 11 residues. Germline V gives CDR1 SQVTM, CDR2 ANQGSEA.

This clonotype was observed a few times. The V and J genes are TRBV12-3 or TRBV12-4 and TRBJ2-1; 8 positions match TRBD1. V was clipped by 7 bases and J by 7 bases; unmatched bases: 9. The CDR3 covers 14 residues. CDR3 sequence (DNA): TGTGCCAGCACCGACAGGGGTTCAACTAATGAGCAGTTCTTC. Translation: CASTDRGSTNEQFF.

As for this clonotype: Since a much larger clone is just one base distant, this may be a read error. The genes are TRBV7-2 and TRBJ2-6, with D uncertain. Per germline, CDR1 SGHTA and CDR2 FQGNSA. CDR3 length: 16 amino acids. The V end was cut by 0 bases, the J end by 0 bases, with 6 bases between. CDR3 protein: CASSLAWGSGANVLTF. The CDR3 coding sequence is TGTGCCAGCAGCTTAGCCTGGGGCTCTGGGGCCAACGTCCTGACTTTC.

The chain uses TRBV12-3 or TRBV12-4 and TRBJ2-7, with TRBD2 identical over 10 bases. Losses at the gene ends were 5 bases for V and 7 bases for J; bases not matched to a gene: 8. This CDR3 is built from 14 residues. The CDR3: CASSRRAGGQEQYF. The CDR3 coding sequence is TGTGCCAGCAGTCGACGAGCGGGGGGGCAGGAGCAGTACTTC.

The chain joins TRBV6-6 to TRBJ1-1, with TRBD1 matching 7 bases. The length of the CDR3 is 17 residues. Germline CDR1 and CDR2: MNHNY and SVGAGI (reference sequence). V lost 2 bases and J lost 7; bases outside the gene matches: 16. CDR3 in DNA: TGTGCCAGCAGTTACACGGAAAAAAGAACAGGGGAACGTGAAGCTTTCTTT. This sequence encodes CASSYTEKRTGEREAFF.

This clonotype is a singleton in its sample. This CDR3 is CATSAGTGFTDTQYF. The CDR3 bases are TGTGCCACCAGTGCCGGGACAGGCTTCACAGATACGCAGTATTTT. The chain has TRBV24-1 and TRBJ2-3; 8 bases fit TRBD1. V gave up 5 bases and J gave up 2 bases; unmatched junction bases: 5. Germline CDR1 reads KGHDR; CDR2 reads SFDVKD. The CDR3 has 15 residues.

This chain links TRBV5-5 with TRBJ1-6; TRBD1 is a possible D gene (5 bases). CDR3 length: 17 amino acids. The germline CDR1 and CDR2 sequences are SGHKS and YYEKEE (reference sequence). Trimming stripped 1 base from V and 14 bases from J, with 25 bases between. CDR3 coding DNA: TGTGCCAGCAGCTTGAATACTGGAGCGTCAGGGTGGTATGCCCTCCACTTT. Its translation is CASSLNTGASGWYALHF.

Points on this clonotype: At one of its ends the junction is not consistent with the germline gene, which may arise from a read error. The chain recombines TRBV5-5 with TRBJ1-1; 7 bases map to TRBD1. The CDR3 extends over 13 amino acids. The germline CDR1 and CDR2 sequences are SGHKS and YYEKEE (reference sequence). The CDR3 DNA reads TGTGCCGGCAGATGGGGACAGCACACTGAAGCTTTCTTT. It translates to CAGRWGQHTEAFF.

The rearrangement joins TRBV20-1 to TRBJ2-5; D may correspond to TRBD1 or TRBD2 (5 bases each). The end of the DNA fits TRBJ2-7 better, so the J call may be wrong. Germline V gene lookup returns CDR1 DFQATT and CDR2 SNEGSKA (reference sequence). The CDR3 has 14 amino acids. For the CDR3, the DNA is TGCAGTGCTAGAAGGGACGAGACCGGGTACGAGCAGTACTTC. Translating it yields CSARRDETGYEQYF.

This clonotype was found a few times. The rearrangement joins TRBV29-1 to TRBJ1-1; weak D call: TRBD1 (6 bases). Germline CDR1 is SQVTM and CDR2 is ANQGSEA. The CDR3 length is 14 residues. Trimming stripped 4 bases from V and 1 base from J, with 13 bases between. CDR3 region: CSVGSGGPNTEAFF. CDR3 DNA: TGCAGCGTTGGGTCCGGGGGGCCGAACACTGAAGCTTTCTTT. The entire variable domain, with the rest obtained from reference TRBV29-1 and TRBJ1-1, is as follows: SAVISQKPSRDICQRGTSLTIQCQVDSQVTMMFWYRQQPGQSLTLIATANQGSEATYESGFVIDKFPISRPNLTFSTLTVSNMSPEDSSIYLCSVGSGGPNTEAFFGQGTRLTVV.

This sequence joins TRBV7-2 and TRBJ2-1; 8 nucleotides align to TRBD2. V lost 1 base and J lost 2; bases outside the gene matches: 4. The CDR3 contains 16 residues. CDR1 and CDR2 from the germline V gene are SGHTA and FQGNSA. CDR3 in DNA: TGTGCCAGCAGCTTAGGCCCGGGAGGGCCCTACAATGAGCAGTTCTTC. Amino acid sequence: CASSLGPGGPYNEQFF.

DNA for the CDR3: TGCGCCAGCAGCCAAGAGCAGGGCTCTGGGGCCAACGTCCTGACTTTC. This encodes CASSQEQGSGANVLTF. The chain is built from TRBV4-3 and TRBJ2-6; a possible D gene is TRBD1 (5 bases). The V gene lost 0 bases and the J gene lost 0 bases, with 6 bases spanning the gap. The V gene's germline CDR1 is LGHNA and CDR2 YSLEER. The CDR3 runs to 16 residues.

The DNA of the CDR3 is TGTGCCAGCAGTCGACAGTTTAGCAATCAGCCCCAGCATTTT. It specifies CASSRQFSNQPQHF. This chain uses TRBV6-2 or TRBV6-3 with TRBJ1-5; D is possibly TRBD1 (5 bases). CDR1 MNHEY and CDR2 SVGEGT come from the germline V gene. Trimming left V 5 bases short and J 0 bases short, with 8 bases between. There are 14 residues in the CDR3.

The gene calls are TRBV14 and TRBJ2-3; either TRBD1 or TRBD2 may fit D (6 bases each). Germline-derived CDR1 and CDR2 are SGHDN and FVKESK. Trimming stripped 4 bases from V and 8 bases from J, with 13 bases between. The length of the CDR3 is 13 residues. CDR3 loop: CASSRTEGGTQYF. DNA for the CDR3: TGTGCCAGCAGCCGGACCGAGGGGGGTACGCAGTATTTT.

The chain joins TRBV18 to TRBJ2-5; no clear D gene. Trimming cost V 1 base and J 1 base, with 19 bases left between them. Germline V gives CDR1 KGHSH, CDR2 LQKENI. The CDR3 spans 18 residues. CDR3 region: CASSPQKGSGRPQETQYF. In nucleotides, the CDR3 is TGTGCCAGCTCACCACAGAAAGGGTCTGGGCGGCCCCAAGAGACCCAGTACTTC.